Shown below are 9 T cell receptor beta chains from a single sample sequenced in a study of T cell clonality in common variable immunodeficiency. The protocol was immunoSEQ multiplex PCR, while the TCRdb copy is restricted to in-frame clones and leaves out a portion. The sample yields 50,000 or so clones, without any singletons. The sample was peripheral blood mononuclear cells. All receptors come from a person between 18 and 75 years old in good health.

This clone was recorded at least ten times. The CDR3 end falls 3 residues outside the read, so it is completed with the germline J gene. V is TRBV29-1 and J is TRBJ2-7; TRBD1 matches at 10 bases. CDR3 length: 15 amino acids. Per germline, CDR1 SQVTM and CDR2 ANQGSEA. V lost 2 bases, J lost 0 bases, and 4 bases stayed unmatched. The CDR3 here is CSVELDRGYSYEQYF. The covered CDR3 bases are TGCAGCGTTGAATTGGACAGGGGGTACTCCTACGAG.

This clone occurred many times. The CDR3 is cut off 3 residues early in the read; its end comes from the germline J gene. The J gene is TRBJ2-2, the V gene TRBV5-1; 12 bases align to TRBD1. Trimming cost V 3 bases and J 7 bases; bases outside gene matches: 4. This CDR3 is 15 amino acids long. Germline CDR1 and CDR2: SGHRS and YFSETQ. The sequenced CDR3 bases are TGCGCCAGCAGCTCCCGGGACAGGGGGCGCGGGGAG. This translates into CASSSRDRGRGE. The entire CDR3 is CASSSRDRGRGELFF.

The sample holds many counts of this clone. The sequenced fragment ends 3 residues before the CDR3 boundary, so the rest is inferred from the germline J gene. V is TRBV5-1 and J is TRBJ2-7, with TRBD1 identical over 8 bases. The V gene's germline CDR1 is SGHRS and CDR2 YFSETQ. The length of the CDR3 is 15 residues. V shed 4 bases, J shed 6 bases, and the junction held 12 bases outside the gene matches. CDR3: CASSLVLTGGREQYF. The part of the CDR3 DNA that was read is TGCGCCAGCAGCCTGGTTTTAACAGGGGGACGCGAG.

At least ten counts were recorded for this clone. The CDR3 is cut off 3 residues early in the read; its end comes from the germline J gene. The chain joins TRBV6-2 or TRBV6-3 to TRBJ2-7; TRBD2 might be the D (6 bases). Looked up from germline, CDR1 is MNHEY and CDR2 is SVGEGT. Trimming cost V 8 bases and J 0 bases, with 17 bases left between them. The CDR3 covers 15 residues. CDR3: CASGETEGLSYEQYF. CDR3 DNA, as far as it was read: TGTGCCAGCGGGGAGACCGAGGGACTCTCCTACGAG.

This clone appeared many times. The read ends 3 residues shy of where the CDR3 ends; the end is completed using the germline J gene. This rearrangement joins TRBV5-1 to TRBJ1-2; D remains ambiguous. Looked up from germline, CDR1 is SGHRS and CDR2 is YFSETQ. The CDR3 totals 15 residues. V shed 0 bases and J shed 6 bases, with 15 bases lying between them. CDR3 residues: CASSLVAGSLDGYTF. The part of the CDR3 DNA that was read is TGCGCCAGCAGCTTGGTAGCGGGGTCATTAGATGGC.

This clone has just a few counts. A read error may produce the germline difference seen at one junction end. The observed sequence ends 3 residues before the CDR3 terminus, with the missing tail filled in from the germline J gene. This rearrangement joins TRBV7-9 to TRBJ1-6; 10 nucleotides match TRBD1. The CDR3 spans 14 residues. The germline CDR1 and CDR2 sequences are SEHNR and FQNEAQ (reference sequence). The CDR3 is CARSLGQGNSPLHF. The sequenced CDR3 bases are TGTGCCCGCAGCCTGGGACAGGGGAACTCACCC.

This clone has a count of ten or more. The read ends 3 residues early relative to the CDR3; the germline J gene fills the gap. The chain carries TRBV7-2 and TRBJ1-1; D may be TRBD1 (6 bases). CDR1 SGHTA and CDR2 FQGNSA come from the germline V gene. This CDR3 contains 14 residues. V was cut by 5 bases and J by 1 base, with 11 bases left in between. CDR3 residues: CASSPQGQNTEAFF. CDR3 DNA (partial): TGTGCCAGCAGCCCACAGGGACAGAACACTGAA.

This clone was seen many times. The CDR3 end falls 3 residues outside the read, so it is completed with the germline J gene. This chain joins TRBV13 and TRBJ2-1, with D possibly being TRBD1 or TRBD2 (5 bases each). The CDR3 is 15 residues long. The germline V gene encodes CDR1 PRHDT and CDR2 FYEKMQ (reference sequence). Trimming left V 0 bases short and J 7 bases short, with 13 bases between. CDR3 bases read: TGTGCCAGCAGCTTAGGCCAGGGAGTGTTGAATGAG. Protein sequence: CASSLGQGVLNE. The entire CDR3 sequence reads CASSLGQGVLNEQFF.

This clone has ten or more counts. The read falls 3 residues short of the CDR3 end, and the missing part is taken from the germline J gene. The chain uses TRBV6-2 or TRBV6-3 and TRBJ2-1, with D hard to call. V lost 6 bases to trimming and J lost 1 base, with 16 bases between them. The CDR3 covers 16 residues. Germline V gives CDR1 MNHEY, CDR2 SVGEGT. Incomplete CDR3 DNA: TGTGCCAGCAGCCGTCTAGATCCACGTTCCTACAATGAG. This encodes CASSRLDPRSYNE. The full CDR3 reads CASSRLDPRSYNEQFF.